The 2 T cell receptor beta chains presented below share a single source sample, sequenced in a study of T cells after posttransplantation cyclophosphamide. Measured with immunoSEQ multiplex PCR; TCRdb has only the in-frame clones, and not every one. The repertoire consists of approximately 52,000 clones, with around 83% occurring once and the leading ten covering about 2.8%. Sample: PBMCs. These receptors all come from a young man with a blood cancer, CMV-positive, and with a related stem cell donor.

V and J are TRBV10-1 and TRBJ1-2, with TRBD1 matching over 7 bases. Germline CDR1 reads WNHNN; CDR2 reads SYGVQD (reference sequence). The CDR3 totals 12 residues. The CDR3 region has the DNA TGCGGGGGACAGACGCTTAACTATGGCTACACCTTC. Residues: CGGQTLNYGYTF.

CDR3 sequence: CASSSTGDSNQPQHF. As DNA, the CDR3 is TGTGCCAGCAGCTCGACAGGGGATAGCAATCAGCCCCAGCATTTT. The rearrangement joins TRBV5-5 to TRBJ1-5; 8 bases agree with TRBD1. V was clipped by 3 bases and J by 0 bases; unmatched bases: 2. The V gene's germline CDR1 is SGHKS and CDR2 YYEKEE (reference sequence). The CDR3 contains 15 residues.